These 25 T cell receptor beta chains share one sample of origin, sequenced in a study of CD8+ T cells in alopecia areata. cDNA serving as the sequencing template came from extracted, reverse transcribed RNA. Profiling relied on immunoSEQ multiplex PCR, and the TCRdb table lists in-frame clones only, not all of them. This sample has approximately 210,000 clones, with roughly 66% found just once. Regarding treatment: oral pan-JAK inhibitor, 5-10 mg twice daily. The source was CD4+ T cells sorted from blood, collected between weeks 43 and 45, from a patient treated with tofacitinib. Receptor source: a human donor with alopecia areata.

In DNA, the CDR3 is TGTGCCAGCAGTCCAGGGGCGGGGGTCACAGATACGCAGTATTTT. Encoded protein: CASSPGAGVTDTQYF. The chain couples TRBV6-1 to TRBJ2-3; possible D gene TRBD2, 7 bases. The CDR3 extends over 15 amino acids. V gave up 5 bases and J gave up 2 bases, with 14 bases separating them. Germline CDR1 and CDR2: MNHNS and SASEGT.

The rearrangement links TRBV13 to TRBJ1-6; D may be TRBD1 (6 bases). The CDR3 is made up of 14 amino acids. CDR1 is PRHDT and CDR2 is FYEKMQ in the germline V gene (reference sequence). Between the trimmed V and J ends, which lost 0 bases and 9 bases, there was a span of 9 bases. DNA of the CDR3: TGTGCCAGCAGCTTAGGTCTCAGGGGTTCACCCCTCCACTTT. The encoded protein is CASSLGLRGSPLHF.

This clone occurred once. CDR3 sequence: CASSDTDNEQFF. CDR3 nucleotide sequence: TGTGCCAGCAGCGATACTGACAATGAGCAGTTCTTC. The V call is TRBV11-2, the J call TRBJ2-1; D is undetermined. From germline, CDR1 is SGHAT and CDR2 FQNNGV. CDR3 size: 12 residues. V lost 5 bases, J lost 5 bases, and 7 bases lay in between.

The chain joins TRBV19 to TRBJ1-2; a weak D match, TRBD1 (5 bases). V shed 3 bases and J shed 6 bases, with 11 bases lying between them. CDR1 LNHDA and CDR2 SQIVND come from the germline V gene (reference sequence). The CDR3 contains 13 residues. DNA of the CDR3: TGTGCCAGTAGTATTTTAGCAGGGAATGGCTACACCTTC. Amino acid sequence: CASSILAGNGYTF.

V is TRBV2 and J is TRBJ1-1; tentative D call: TRBD1 (5 bases). CDR1 and CDR2 from the germline V gene are SNHLY and FYNNEI. The V and J ends lost 3 bases and 1 base respectively, with 9 bases between them. This CDR3 spans 14 amino acids. The CDR3: CASSDRGKNTEAFF. CDR3 in DNA: TGTGCCAGCAGTGACCGGGGGAAGAACACTGAAGCTTTCTTT.

This chain links TRBV7-2 with TRBJ2-1; a possible D gene is TRBD2 (5 bases). Germline values: CDR1 SGHTA, CDR2 FQGNSA. The CDR3 has 16 amino acids. Trimming pared 5 bases from V and 9 bases from J, leaving 23 bases between. The DNA for the CDR3 is TGTGCCAGCAGCCTGGTGGGTCTCGGCCAAGGGAGTGAGCAGTTCTTC. Translated: CASSLVGLGQGSEQFF.

The rearrangement links TRBV30 to TRBJ1-1; TRBD1 is a possible D gene (6 bases). Trimming left V 1 base short and J 1 base short, with 16 bases between. The CDR3 is 16 residues long. Germline values: CDR1 GTSNPN, CDR2 SVGIG (reference sequence). The CDR3 protein is CAWSDIGGRGNTEAFF. CDR3 DNA: TGTGCCTGGAGTGATATCGGGGGGCGAGGGAACACTGAAGCTTTCTTT.

The gene calls are TRBV30 and TRBJ1-5, with 9 bases identical to TRBD1. The CDR3 is made up of 14 amino acids. V lost 2 bases, J lost 7 bases, and 6 bases stayed unmatched. Per germline, CDR1 GTSNPN and CDR2 SVGIG (reference sequence). CDR3 coding DNA: TGTGCCTGGAGTCTAGGGACAGGGAACCAGCCCCAGCATTTT. Translated: CAWSLGTGNQPQHF.

The chain is built from TRBV5-1 and TRBJ2-4; D gene uncertain. V lost 4 bases and J lost 2, with 7 bases in between. Germline V gives CDR1 SGHRS, CDR2 YFSETQ. The CDR3 runs to 13 residues. This CDR3 is CASSPGTKNIQYF. CDR3 nucleotides: TGCGCCAGCAGCCCAGGAACCAAAAACATTCAGTACTTC.

The chain links TRBV30 to TRBJ2-3; 9 nucleotides line up with TRBD2. Germline V gene lookup returns CDR1 GTSNPN and CDR2 SVGIG (reference sequence). CDR3 size: 13 residues. J was trimmed by 10 bases and V by 3 bases; bases with no gene match: 8. Here the CDR3 reads CAWRVAGGRAQYF. The CDR3 DNA is TGTGCCTGGAGGGTGGCGGGGGGGCGAGCGCAGTATTTT.

V gene TRBV25-1 combines with J gene TRBJ2-7, with 7 bases lining up with TRBD1. V lost 4 bases and J lost 1; bases outside the gene matches: 4. The CDR3 has 14 residues. CDR1 and CDR2 from the germline V gene are MGHDK and SYGVNS. As DNA, the CDR3 is TGTGCCAGCAGTGGTCCGGGACAGTCCTACGAGCAGTACTTC. This encodes CASSGPGQSYEQYF.

The CDR3 loop is CASSPFLGETQYF. The DNA of the CDR3 is TGCGCCAGCAGCCCCTTCCTTGGGGAGACCCAGTACTTC. The rearrangement joins TRBV5-1 to TRBJ2-5; D call uncertain. This CDR3 has 13 residues. With 4 bases removed from V and 5 bases from J, the gap between germline ends came to 12 bases. CDR1 and CDR2 from the germline V gene are SGHRS and YFSETQ.

CDR3 nucleotide sequence: TGTGCCAGCAGCTTAGATCTGGGGGCGCGGCACGGCTACACCTTC. Its protein product is CASSLDLGARHGYTF. The chain combines TRBV7-9 with TRBJ1-2; D possibly corresponds to TRBD1 (6 bases). Germline assignment: CDR1 SEHNR and CDR2 FQNEAQ (reference sequence). The CDR3 is made up of 15 amino acids. Trimming shortened V by 1 base and J by 8 bases, and 17 bases separated the two germline ends.

The rearrangement links TRBV7-2 to TRBJ2-5, with a possible D match to TRBD1 (5 bases). The CDR3 loop spans 15 amino acids. CDR1 is SGHTA and CDR2 is FQGNSA in the germline V gene. Trimming left V 3 bases short and J 5 bases short, with 16 bases between. This CDR3 is CASSFRQSQWETQYF. The CDR3 region has the DNA TGTGCCAGCAGCTTTAGACAGTCGCAGTGGGAGACCCAGTACTTC. The whole variable domain, remainder taken from reference TRBV7-2 and TRBJ2-5, is GAGVSQSPSNKVTEKGKDVELRCDPISGHTALYWYRQSLGQGLEFLIYFQGNSAPDKSGLPSDRFSAERTGGSVSTLTIQRTQQEDSAVYLCASSFRQSQWETQYFGPGTRLLVL.

The sample holds a few counts of this clone. This sequence joins TRBV5-1 and TRBJ1-4, with a possible D match to TRBD1 (5 bases). V was clipped by 1 base and J by 7 bases, with 14 bases between them. This CDR3 has 15 residues. The germline CDR1 and CDR2 sequences are SGHRS and YFSETQ. CDR3 sequence (DNA): TGCGCCAGCAGCTTGTCCGGCAGGGAGGGTGAAAAACTGTTTTTT. Its translation: CASSLSGREGEKLFF.

V usage is TRBV4-3 and J usage is TRBJ2-3; no definite D call. V was shortened by 0 bases and J by 2 bases, with 6 bases between the two germline ends. CDR1 and CDR2 from the germline V gene are LGHNA and YSLEER. The CDR3 has 14 amino acids. The CDR3 nucleotides read TGCGCCAGCAGCCAAGAGGGCTTCACAGATACGCAGTATTTT. Protein: CASSQEGFTDTQYF.

This rearrangement joins TRBV2 to TRBJ1-3; the D gene is possibly TRBD1 (5 bases). The V end was cut by 1 base, the J end by 2 bases, with 15 bases between. Germline-derived CDR1 and CDR2 are SNHLY and FYNNEI. The CDR3 is made up of 17 amino acids. The CDR3: CASSEVGLTVTGNTIYF. For the CDR3, the DNA is TGTGCCAGCAGTGAAGTTGGATTGACAGTCACTGGAAACACCATATATTTT.

This clone was observed a handful of times. V usage is TRBV20-1 and J usage is TRBJ1-5, with unresolved D. V gave up 4 bases and J gave up 11 bases, with 12 bases separating them. Per germline, CDR1 DFQATT and CDR2 SNEGSKA (reference sequence). This CDR3 is built from 11 residues. The CDR3 spells CSANMDAAQHF. CDR3 sequence (DNA): TGCAGTGCTAACATGGACGCGGCCCAGCATTTT.

This clone was counted once. The chain uses TRBV7-2 and TRBJ1-2; D may be TRBD1 (5 bases). Germline assignment: CDR1 SGHTA and CDR2 FQGNSA. V lost 2 bases and J 1 base, leaving 11 bases between the germline ends. This CDR3 is 15 amino acids long. The CDR3 DNA follows: TGTGCCAGCAGCTTATCAGTAGGGGATAACTATGGCTACACCTTC. Translated: CASSLSVGDNYGYTF.

This chain links TRBV5-6 with TRBJ2-7; TRBD1 matches 9 bases. The CDR3 covers 15 residues. Germline V gene data show CDR1 as SGHDT and CDR2 as YYEEEE. V dropped 1 base and J dropped 9; count of bases not matched to a gene: 11. Here the CDR3 reads CASSLFGTGTNGQYF. For the CDR3, the DNA is TGTGCCAGCAGCTTGTTTGGGACAGGGACCAACGGGCAGTACTTC.

The CDR3 region is CASSGRDSGANVLTF. As DNA, the CDR3 is TGCGCCAGCAGCGGGAGGGACTCTGGGGCCAACGTCCTGACTTTC. This chain joins TRBV5-1 and TRBJ2-6, with 7 bases identical to TRBD2. CDR1 SGHRS and CDR2 YFSETQ come from the germline V gene. The CDR3 consists of 15 residues. V lost 4 bases to trimming and J lost 0 bases; unmatched junction nucleotides: 1.

This chain uses TRBV7-7 with TRBJ2-5, with a possible D match to TRBD2 (5 bases). Germline V gene data show CDR1 as SSHAT and CDR2 as FNYEAQ (reference sequence). The CDR3 runs to 14 residues. V was trimmed by 6 bases and J by 1 base, leaving 12 bases between them. The CDR3 nucleotides are TGTGCCAGCAGTGCGAGTAGCGTCCAAGAGACCCAGTACTTC. Translating it yields CASSASSVQETQYF.

This clone was seen once. This chain connects TRBV30 to TRBJ1-2; TRBD1 might be the D (6 bases). The V end lost 6 bases, the J end lost 0 bases, and 17 bases lay between the germline ends. Germline loops: CDR1 GTSNPN, CDR2 SVGIG (reference sequence). This CDR3 region has 15 residues. CDR3 in amino acids: CACLKGGLANYGYTF. The DNA of the CDR3 is TGTGCCTGCCTTAAGGGGGGGTTAGCTAACTATGGCTACACCTTC.

The chain carries TRBV15 and TRBJ2-1; D not certain. The V and J ends lost 0 bases and 10 bases respectively, with 7 bases between them. Germline CDR1 LNHNV, CDR2 YYDKDF (reference sequence). This CDR3 is 12 amino acids long. DNA for the CDR3: TGTGCCACCAGCAGAGATTGGAGCGAGCAGTTCTTC. It yields the protein CATSRDWSEQFF.

This clone was counted a few times. The chain links TRBV6-1 to TRBJ1-3; weak D call: TRBD1 (6 bases). This CDR3 has 14 residues. Germline CDR1 MNHNS, CDR2 SASEGT. V shed 8 bases and J shed 1 base, with 12 bases lying between them. The CDR3: CASETGNSGNTIYF. In DNA, the CDR3 is TGTGCCAGCGAAACAGGGAATTCTGGAAACACCATATATTTT.